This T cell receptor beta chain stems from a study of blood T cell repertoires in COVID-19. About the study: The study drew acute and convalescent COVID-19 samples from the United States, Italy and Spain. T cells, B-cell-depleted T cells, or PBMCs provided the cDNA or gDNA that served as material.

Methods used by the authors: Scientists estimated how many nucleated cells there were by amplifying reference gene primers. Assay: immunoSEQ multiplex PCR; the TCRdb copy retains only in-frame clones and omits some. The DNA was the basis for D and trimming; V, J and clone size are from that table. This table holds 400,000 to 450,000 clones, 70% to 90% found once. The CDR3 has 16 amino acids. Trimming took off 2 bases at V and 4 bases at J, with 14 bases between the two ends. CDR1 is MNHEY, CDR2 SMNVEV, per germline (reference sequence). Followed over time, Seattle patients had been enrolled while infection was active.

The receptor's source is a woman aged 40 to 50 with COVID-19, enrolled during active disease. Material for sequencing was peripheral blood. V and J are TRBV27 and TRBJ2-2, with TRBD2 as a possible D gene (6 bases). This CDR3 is CASSLMGRTTTGELFF. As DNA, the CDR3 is TGTGCCAGCAGTTTAATGGGACGGACTACCACCGGGGAGCTGTTTTTT.